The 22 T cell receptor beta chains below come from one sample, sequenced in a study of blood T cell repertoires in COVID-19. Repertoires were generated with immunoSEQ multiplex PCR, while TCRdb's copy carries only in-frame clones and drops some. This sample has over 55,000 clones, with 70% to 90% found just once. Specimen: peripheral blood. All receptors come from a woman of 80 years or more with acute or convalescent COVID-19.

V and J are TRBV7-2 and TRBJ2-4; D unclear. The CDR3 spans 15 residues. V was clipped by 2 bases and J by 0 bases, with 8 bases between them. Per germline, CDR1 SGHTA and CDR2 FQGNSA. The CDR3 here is CASSLNLVAKNIQYF. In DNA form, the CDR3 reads TGTGCCAGCAGCTTAAATCTTGTAGCCAAAAACATTCAGTACTTC.

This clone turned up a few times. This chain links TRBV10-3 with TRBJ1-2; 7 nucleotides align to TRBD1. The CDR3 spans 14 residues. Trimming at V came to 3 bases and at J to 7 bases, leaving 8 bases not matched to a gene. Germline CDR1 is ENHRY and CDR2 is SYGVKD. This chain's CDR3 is CAISEGGGVVGYTF. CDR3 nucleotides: TGTGCCATCAGTGAAGGGGGCGGCGTGGTTGGCTACACCTTC.

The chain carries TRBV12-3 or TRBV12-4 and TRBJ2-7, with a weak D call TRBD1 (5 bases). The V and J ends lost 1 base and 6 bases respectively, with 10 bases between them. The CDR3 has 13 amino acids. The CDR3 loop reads CASSLGTWGEQYF. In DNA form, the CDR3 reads TGTGCCAGCAGTTTAGGGACATGGGGCGAGCAGTACTTC.

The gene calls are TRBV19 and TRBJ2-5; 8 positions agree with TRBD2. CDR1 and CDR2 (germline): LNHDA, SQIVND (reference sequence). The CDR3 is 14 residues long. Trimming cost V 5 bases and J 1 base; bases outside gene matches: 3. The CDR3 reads CASSVAGIQETQYF. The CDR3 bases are TGTGCCAGTAGTGTAGCGGGAATCCAAGAGACCCAGTACTTC.

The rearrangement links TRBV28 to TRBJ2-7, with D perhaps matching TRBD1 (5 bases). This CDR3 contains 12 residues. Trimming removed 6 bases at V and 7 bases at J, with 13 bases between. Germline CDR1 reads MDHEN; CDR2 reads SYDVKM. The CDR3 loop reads CASRRQSGEQYF. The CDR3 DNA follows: TGTGCCAGCAGGAGACAATCAGGGGAGCAGTACTTC.

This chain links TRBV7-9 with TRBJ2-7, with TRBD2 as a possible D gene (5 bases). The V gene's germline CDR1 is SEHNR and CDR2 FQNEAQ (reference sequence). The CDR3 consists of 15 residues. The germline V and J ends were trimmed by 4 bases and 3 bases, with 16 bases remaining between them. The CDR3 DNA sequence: TGTGCCAGCAGCTCACAAGGGCTAGCCGGCTACGAGCAGTACTTC. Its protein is CASSSQGLAGYEQYF.

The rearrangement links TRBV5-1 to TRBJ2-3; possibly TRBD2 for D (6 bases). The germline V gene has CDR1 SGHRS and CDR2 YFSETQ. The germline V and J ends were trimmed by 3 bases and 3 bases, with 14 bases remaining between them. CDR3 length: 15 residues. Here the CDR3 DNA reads TGCGCCAGCAGCTCGGACTATACGCTAACAGATACGCAGTATTTT. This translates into CASSSDYTLTDTQYF.

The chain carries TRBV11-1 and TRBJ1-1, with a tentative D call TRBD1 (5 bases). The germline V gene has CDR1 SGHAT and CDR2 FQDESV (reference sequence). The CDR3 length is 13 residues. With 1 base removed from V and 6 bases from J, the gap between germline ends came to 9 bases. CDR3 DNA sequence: TGTGCCAGCAGCTTAGGATGGGGGGCTGAAGCTTTCTTT. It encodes CASSLGWGAEAFF.

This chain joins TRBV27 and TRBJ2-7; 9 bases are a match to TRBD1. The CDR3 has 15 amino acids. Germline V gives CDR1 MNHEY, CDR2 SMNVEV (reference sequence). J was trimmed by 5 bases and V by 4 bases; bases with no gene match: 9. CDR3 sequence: CASSSYRDRDHEQYF. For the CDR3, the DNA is TGTGCCAGCAGTTCATACCGGGACAGGGATCACGAGCAGTACTTC.

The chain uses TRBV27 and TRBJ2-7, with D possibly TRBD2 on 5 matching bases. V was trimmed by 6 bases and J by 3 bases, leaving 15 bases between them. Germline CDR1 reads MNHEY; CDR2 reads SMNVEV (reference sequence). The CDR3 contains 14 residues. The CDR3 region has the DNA TGTGCCAGCAGCGTCGGGATTTTCGGCTACGAGCAGTACTTC. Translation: CASSVGIFGYEQYF.

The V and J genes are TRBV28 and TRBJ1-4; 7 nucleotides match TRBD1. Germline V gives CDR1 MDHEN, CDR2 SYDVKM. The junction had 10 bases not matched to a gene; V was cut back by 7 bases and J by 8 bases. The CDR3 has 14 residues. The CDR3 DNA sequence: TGTGCCAGCACCACCCCGGGACAGAGCGAAAAACTGTTTTTT. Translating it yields CASTTPGQSEKLFF.

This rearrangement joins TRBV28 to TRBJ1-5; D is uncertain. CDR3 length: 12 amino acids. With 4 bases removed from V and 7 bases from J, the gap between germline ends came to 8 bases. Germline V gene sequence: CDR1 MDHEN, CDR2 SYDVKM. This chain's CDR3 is CASSWRGQPQHF. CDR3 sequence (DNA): TGTGCCAGCAGTTGGCGCGGCCAGCCCCAGCATTTT.

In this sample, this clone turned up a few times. CDR3 in amino acids: CASSPLPGDSNSPLHF. The DNA for the CDR3 is TGTGCCAGCTCACCACTGCCAGGGGATAGTAATTCACCCCTCCACTTT. The chain joins TRBV18 to TRBJ1-6; perhaps TRBD1 as D (6 bases). This CDR3 is 16 amino acids long. V was pared by 1 base and J by 6 bases, with 13 bases between. Germline V gives CDR1 KGHSH, CDR2 LQKENI.

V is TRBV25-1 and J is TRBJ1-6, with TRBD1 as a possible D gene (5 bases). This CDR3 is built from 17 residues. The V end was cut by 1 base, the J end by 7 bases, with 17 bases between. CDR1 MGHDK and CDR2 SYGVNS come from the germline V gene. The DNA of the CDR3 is TGTGCCAGCAGTGAATCAAAGTGGGGCAGCCAGAATTCACCCCTCCACTTT. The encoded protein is CASSESKWGSQNSPLHF.

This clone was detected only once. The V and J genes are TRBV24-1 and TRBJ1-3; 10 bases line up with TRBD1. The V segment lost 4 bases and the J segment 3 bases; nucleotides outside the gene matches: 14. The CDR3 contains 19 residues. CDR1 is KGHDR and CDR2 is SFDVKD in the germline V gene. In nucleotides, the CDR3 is TGTGCCACCAGTGACCCGGACAGGGGGTGGTTTTTAGTTGGAAACACCATATATTTT. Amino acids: CATSDPDRGWFLVGNTIYF.

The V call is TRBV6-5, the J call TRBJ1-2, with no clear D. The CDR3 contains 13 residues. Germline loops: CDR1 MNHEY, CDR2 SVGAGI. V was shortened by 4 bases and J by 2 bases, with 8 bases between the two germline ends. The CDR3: CASSSRQNYGYTF. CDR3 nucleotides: TGTGCCAGCAGTTCGAGACAAAACTATGGCTACACCTTC.

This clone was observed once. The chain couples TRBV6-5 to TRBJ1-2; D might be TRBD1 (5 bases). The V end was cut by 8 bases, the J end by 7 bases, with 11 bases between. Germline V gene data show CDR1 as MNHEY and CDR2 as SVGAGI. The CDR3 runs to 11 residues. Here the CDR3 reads CASGQGGGYTF. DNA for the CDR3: TGTGCCAGCGGTCAGGGCGGTGGCTACACCTTC.

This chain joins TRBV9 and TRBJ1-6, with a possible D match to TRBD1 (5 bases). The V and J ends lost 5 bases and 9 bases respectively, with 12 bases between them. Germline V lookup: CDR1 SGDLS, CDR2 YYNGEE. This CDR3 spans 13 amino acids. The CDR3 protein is CASRGAQGSPLHF. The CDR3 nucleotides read TGTGCCAGCAGAGGGGCTCAAGGTTCACCCCTCCACTTT.

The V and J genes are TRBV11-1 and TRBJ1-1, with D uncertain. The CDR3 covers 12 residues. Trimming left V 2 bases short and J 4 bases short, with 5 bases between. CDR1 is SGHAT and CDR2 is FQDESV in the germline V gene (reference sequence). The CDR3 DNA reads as TGTGCCAGCAGCTTACGGGTCACTGAAGCTTTCTTT. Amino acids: CASSLRVTEAFF.

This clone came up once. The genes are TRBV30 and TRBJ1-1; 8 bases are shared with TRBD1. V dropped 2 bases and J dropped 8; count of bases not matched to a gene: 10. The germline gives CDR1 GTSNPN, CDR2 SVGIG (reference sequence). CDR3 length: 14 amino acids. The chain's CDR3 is CAWSTGGGAPEAFF. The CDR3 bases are TGTGCCTGGAGTACAGGGGGAGGTGCCCCCGAAGCTTTCTTT.

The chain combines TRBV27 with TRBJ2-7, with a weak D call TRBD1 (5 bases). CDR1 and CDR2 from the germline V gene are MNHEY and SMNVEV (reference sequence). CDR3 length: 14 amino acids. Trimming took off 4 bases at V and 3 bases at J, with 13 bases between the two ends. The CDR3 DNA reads TGTGCCAGCAGTTATACAGGATCCTACTACGAGCAGTACTTC. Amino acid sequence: CASSYTGSYYEQYF.

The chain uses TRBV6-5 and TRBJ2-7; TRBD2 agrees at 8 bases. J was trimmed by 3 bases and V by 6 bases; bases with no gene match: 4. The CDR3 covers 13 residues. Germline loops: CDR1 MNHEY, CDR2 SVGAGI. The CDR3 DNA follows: TGTGCCAGCAGACGGGGGACTAGCTACGAGCAGTACTTC. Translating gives CASRRGTSYEQYF.